This TCR beta chain was recovered during a study of cytotoxic CD8 clonotypes in ibrutinib-treated CLL. Some clones are missing from TCRdb's copy, which holds only in-frame ones; the method was immunoSEQ multiplex PCR. Of around 300,000 clones listed, about 80% are singletons. TCR beta library input comprised about 1.9 micrograms of genomic DNA from cryopreserved PBMCs. Study outcomes and limitations: Clonality climbed at ibrutinib response, then dropped toward baseline at progression. There were differences in sampling times between sustained-remission and progressing patients. T-cell clonality at baseline went above that of age-matched healthy donors and rose and fell with circulating CD8+ T-cell counts.

Regarding this clone: Its antigen is unidentified.

Trimming left V 8 bases short and J 1 base short, with 5 bases between. The germline V gene has CDR1 MNHNS and CDR2 SASEGT. The CDR3 runs to 12 residues. The sample was PBMCs, taken before ibrutinib treatment. This TCR came from a human donor with chronic lymphocytic leukemia. The rearrangement joins TRBV6-1 to TRBJ2-2; no definite D call. The CDR3 here is CASPKNTGELFF. CDR3 in DNA: TGTGCCAGCCCGAAGAACACCGGGGAGCTGTTTTTT.